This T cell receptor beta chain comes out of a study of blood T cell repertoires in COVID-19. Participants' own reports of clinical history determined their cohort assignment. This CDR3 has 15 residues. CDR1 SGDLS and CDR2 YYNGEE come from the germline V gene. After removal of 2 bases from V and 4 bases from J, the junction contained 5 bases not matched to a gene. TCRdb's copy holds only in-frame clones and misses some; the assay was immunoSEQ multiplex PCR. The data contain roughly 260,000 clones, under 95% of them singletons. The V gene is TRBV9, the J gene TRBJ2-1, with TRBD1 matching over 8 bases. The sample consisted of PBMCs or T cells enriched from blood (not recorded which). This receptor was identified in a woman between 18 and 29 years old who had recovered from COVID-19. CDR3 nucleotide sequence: TGTGCCAGCAGCGTTTCCGGGACAGGTTACAATGAGCAGTTCTTC. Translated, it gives CASSVSGTGYNEQFF.